This T cell receptor beta chain was found in a study of blood T cell repertoires in COVID-19. At the level of the study: The analysed material was cDNA or gDNA that came from T cells, B-cell-depleted T cells, or PBMCs.

In the source study's methods: Estimated nucleated cell counts came from reference gene primer amplification. The assay was immunoSEQ multiplex PCR, and TCRdb's table has in-frame clones only and misses some. V, J and clone size are taken as reported in that table, and D and trimming were inferred from the DNA itself. Counted here are some 150,000 clones, around 84% occurring once; the ten biggest clones make up approximately 15%. This clone was seen only a few times. During active infection, Seattle patients enrolled and were then monitored through disease. This CDR3 has 15 amino acids. V lost 3 bases and J lost 1; bases outside the gene matches: 4. Germline CDR1 reads SGHKS; CDR2 reads YYEKEE (reference sequence).

This clonotype was sampled from a woman aged 70-85 years with COVID-19, enrolled during active disease. The rearrangement links TRBV5-5 to TRBJ1-2; 9 bases map to TRBD1. The sequencing sample was made of peripheral blood. In DNA, the CDR3 is TGTGCCAGCAGCTCGACAGGGGGAAATAACTATGGCTACACCTTC. Translation gives CASSSTGGNNYGYTF.